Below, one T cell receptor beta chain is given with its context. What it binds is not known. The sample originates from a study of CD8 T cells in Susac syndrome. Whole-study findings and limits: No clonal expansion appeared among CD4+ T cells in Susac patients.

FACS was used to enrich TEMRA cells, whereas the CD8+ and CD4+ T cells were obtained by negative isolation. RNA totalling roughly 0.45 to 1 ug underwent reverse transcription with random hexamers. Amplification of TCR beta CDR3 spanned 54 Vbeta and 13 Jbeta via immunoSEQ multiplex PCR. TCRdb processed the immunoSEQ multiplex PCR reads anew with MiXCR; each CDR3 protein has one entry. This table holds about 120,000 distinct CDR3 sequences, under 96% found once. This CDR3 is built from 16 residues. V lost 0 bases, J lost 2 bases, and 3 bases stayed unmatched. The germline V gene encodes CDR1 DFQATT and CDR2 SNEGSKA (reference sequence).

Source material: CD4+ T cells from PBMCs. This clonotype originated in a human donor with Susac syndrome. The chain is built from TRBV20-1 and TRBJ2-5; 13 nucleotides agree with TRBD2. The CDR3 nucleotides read TGCAGTGCTAGAGATGGGACTAGCGGGAAGCAAGAGACCCAGTACTTC. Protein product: CSARDGTSGKQETQYF.